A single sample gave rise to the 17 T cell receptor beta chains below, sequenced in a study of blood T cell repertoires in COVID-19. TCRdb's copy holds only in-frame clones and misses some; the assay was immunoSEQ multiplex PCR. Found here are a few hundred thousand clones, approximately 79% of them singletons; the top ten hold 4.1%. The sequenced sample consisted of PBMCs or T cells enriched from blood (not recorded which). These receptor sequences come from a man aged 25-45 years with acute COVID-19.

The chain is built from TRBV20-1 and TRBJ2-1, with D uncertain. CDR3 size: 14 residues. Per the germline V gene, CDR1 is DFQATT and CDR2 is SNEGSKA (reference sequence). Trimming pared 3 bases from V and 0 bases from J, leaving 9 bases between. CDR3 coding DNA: TGCAGTGCTAGTCCTTCGAGCTCCTACAATGAGCAGTTCTTC. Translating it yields CSASPSSSYNEQFF.

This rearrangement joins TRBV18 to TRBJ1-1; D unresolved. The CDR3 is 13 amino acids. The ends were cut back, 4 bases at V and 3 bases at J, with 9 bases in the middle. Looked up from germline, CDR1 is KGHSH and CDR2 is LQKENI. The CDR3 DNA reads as TGTGCCAGCTCACGCAGCCAGGACACTGAAGCTTTCTTT. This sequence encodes CASSRSQDTEAFF.

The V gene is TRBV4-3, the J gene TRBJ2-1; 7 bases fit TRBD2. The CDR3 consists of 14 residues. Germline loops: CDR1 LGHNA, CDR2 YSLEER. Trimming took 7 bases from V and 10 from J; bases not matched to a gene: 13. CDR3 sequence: CASTGGLGVGEQFF. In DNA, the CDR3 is TGCGCCAGCACCGGCGGACTAGGGGTTGGGGAGCAGTTCTTC.

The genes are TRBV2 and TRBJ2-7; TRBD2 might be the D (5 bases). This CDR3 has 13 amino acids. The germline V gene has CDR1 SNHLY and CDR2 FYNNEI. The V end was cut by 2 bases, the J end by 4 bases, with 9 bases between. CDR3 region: CASSEFRGYEQYV. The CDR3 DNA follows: TGTGCCAGCAGTGAATTTCGGGGTTACGAGCAGTACGTC.

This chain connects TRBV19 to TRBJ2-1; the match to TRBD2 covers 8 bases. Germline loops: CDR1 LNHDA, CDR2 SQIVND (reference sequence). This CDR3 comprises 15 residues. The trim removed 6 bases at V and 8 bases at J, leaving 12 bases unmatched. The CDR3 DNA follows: TGTGCCAGTAGGGGCGGGGGGACTAGACTCCATGAGCAGTTCTTC. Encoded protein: CASRGGGTRLHEQFF.

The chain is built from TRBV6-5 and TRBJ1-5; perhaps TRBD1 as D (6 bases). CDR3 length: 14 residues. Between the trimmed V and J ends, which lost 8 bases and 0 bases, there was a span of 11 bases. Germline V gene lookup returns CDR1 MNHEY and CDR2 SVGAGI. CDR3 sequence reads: CASWDNYSNQPQHF. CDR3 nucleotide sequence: TGTGCCAGCTGGGACAATTATAGCAATCAGCCCCAGCATTTT.

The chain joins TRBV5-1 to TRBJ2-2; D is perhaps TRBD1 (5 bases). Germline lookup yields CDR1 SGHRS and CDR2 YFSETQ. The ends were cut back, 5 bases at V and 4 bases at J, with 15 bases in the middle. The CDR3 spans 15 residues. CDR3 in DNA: TGCGCCAGCAGTAGGGCAGGGTTGAGCACCGGGGAGCTGTTTTTT. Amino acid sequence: CASSRAGLSTGELFF. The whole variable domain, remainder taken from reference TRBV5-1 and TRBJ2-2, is KAGVTQTPRYLIKTRGQQVTLSCSPISGHRSVSWYQQTPGQGLQFLFEYFSETQRNKGNFPGRFSGRQFSNSRSEMNVSTLELGDSALYLCASSRAGLSTGELFFGEGSRLTVL.

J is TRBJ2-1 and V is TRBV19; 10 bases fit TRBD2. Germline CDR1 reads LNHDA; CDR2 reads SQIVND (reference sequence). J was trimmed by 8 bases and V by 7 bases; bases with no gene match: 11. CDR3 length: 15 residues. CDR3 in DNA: TGTGCCAGTAAGAAGCGGGAGGGCATGGACCATGAGCAGTTCTTC. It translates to CASKKREGMDHEQFF.

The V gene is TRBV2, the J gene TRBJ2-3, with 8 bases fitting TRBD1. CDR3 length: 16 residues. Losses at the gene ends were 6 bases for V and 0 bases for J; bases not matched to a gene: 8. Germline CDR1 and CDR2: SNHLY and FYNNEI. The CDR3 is CASSGRQGRSTDTQYF. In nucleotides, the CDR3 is TGTGCCAGCAGCGGGAGACAGGGGAGAAGCACAGATACGCAGTATTTT.

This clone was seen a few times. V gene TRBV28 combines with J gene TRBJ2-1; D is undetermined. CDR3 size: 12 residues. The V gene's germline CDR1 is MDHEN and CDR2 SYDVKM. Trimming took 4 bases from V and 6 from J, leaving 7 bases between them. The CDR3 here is CASSSSINEQFF. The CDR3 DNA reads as TGTGCCAGCAGTTCTAGTATCAATGAGCAGTTCTTC.

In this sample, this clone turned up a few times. The CDR3 DNA reads as TGTGCCAGCAGCGCGGACAGGGGGTATTCACCCCTCCACTTT. Its translation: CASSADRGYSPLHF. This chain uses TRBV9 with TRBJ1-6; 10 positions match TRBD1. The CDR3 runs 14 residues. V lost 3 bases to trimming and J lost 8 bases; unmatched junction nucleotides: 2. Germline lookup yields CDR1 SGDLS and CDR2 YYNGEE.

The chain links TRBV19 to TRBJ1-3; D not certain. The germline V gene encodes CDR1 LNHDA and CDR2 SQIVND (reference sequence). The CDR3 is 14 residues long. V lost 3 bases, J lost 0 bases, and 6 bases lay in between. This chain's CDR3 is CASSIGSSGNTIYF. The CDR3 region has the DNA TGTGCCAGTAGTATCGGTTCCTCTGGAAACACCATATATTTT. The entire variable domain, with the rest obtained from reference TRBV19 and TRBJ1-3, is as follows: DGGITQSPKYLFRKEGQNVTLSCEQNLNHDAMYWYRQDPGQGLRLIYYSQIVNDFQKGDIAEGYSVSREKKESFPLTVTSAQKNPTAFYLCASSIGSSGNTIYFGEGSWLTVV.

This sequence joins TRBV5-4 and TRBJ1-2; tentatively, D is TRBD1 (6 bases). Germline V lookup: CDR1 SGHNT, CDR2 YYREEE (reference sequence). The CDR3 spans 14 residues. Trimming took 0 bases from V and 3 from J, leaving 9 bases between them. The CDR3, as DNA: TGTGCCAGCAGCTTGGACAGGGCCTACTATGGCTACACCTTC. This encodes CASSLDRAYYGYTF. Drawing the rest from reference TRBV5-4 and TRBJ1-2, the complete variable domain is ETGVTQSPTHLIKTRGQQVTLRCSSQSGHNTVSWYQQALGQGPQFIFQYYREEENGRGNFPPRFSGLQFPNYSSELNVNALELDDSALYLCASSLDRAYYGYTFGSGTRLTVV.

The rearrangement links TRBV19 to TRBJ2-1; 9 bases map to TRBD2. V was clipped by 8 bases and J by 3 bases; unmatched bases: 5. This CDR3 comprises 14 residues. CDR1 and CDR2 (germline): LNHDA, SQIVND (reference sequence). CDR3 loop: CASHSGSFYNEQFF. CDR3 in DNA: TGTGCCAGTCATAGCGGGAGTTTCTACAATGAGCAGTTCTTC.

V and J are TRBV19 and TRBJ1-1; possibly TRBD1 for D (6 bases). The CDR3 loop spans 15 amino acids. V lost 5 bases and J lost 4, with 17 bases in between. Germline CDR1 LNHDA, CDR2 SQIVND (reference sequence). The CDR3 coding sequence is TGTGCCAGTAGTCCCAACAGGGCACGGAGCACTGAAGCTTTCTTT. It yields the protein CASSPNRARSTEAFF.

The CDR3 sequence is CSVPQGGGWNYGYTF. The DNA of the CDR3 is TGCAGCGTTCCCCAAGGGGGAGGGTGGAACTATGGCTACACCTTC. V gene TRBV29-1 combines with J gene TRBJ1-2; tentative D call: TRBD1 (6 bases). Germline V CDR1 and CDR2: SQVTM, ANQGSEA. Trimming removed 5 bases at V and 2 bases at J, with 18 bases between. The CDR3 is 15 amino acids.

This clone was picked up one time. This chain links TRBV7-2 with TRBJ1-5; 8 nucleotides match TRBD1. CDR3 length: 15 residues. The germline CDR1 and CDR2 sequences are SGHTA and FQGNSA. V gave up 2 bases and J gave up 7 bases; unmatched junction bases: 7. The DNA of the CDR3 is TGTGCCAGCAGCTTAAATCAGGGGGCAGGACAGCCCCAGCATTTT. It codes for CASSLNQGAGQPQHF.